Presented here are 31 T cell receptor beta chains from one specimen sequenced in a study of glioma-infiltrating T cells. TCR alpha and beta CDR3 regions were amplified from RNA using iRepertoire nested multiplex PCR. TCRdb re-called the multiplex PCR reads with MiXCR, one entry per CDR3 protein. Of 170,000 or so distinct CDR3 sequences detected, 43% appear once; the ten largest clones hold about 5.2%. Specimen: glioma tissue, nonneoplastic brain tissue, or PBMCs (not recorded which). All receptors derive from a human donor with low-grade glioma or glioblastoma, undergoing nonglioma brain surgery, or in good health (not recorded which).

The sample holds a few counts of this clonotype. A read error may produce the germline difference seen at one junction end. The chain recombines TRBV19 with TRBJ2-1; D gene ambiguous. CDR3 length equals 18 residues. Germline-derived CDR1 and CDR2 are LNHDA and SQIVND (reference sequence). In DNA, the CDR3 is TGTGCCAGTAGTTATAAGGACCCTCCAAACTTTCTCTACAATGAGCAGTTCTTT. Translating gives CASSYKDPPNFLYNEQFF.

This clonotype was observed many times. The chain recombines TRBV28 with TRBJ1-2; the match to TRBD1 covers 7 bases. The V segment lost 8 bases and the J segment 5 bases; nucleotides outside the gene matches: 17. The CDR3 covers 16 residues. The V gene's germline CDR1 is MDHEN and CDR2 SYDVKM. CDR3 loop: CASSGPGTALYYGYTF. In DNA form, the CDR3 reads TGTGCCAGCTCCGGACCCGGGACAGCCCTATATTATGGCTACACCTTC.

This chain connects TRBV29-1 to TRBJ2-7; the D is unclear. This CDR3 spans 12 amino acids. Germline values: CDR1 SQVTM, CDR2 ANQGSEA. V was cut by 6 bases and J by 1 base, with 10 bases left in between. The CDR3 sequence is CSVAGPSYEQYF. The CDR3 coding sequence is TGCAGCGTGGCCGGGCCGTCCTACGAGCAGTACTTC.

To note about this clonotype: Since a much larger clone is just one base distant, this may be a read error. This rearrangement joins TRBV28 to TRBJ2-1; 8 nucleotides agree with TRBD2. CDR1 and CDR2 (germline): MDHEN, SYDVKM. This CDR3 spans 16 amino acids. The junction had 8 bases not matched to a gene; V was cut back by 1 base and J by 6 bases. In DNA, the CDR3 is TGTGCCAGCAGTTTATTCGGGAGCGGGGGTATCAATGAGCAGTTCTTC. It encodes CASSLFGSGGINEQFF.

Concerning this clonotype: This may be a read error: a much more frequent sequence differs by one nucleotide. V and J are TRBV7-3 and TRBJ1-1; possibly TRBD1 for D (6 bases). The CDR3 length is 14 residues. CDR1 and CDR2 (germline): SGHTA, FQGTGA. This CDR3 is CASSPNGQNTQAFF. DNA of the CDR3: TGTGCCAGCAGCCCAAACGGACAGAACACTCAAGCTTTCTTT. The complete variable domain, with remaining parts taken from reference TRBV7-3 and TRBJ1-1, reads GAGVSQTPSNKVTEKGKYVELRCDPISGHTALYWYRQSLGQGPEFLIYFQGTGAADDSGLPNDRFFAVRPEGSVSTLKIQRTERGDSAVYLCASSPNGQNTQAFFGQGTRLTVV.

Ten or more counts support this clonotype. The rearrangement links TRBV2 to TRBJ2-1; D is undetermined. Deletions cut 6 bases from V and 2 bases from J, with 8 bases between. CDR1 SNHLY and CDR2 FYNNEI come from the germline V gene. This CDR3 has 13 residues. CDR3 residues: CASRGFAYNEQFF. The DNA for the CDR3 is TGTGCCAGCAGGGGTTTTGCCTACAATGAGCAGTTCTTC. Based on the CDR3 plus reference TRBV2 and TRBJ2-1, the full variable domain is EPEVTQTPSHQVTQMGQEVILRCVPISNHLYFYWYRQILGQKVEFLVSFYNNEISEKSEIFDDQFSVERPDGSNFTLKIRSTKLEDSAMYFCASRGFAYNEQFFGPGTRLTVL.

This clonotype was seen just once. The junction differs from germline at one of its ends, possibly a read error. This chain links TRBV25-1 with TRBJ2-3; D gene uncertain. The CDR3 is made up of 11 amino acids. Germline lookup yields CDR1 MGHDK and CDR2 SYGVNS. CDR3 loop: CASRLWDTQYF. The CDR3 DNA reads as TGTGCCAGCAGGCTGTGGGATACTCAGTATTTT.

This clonotype came up a few times. J is TRBJ2-1 and V is TRBV27; 9 bases are a match to TRBD2. The CDR3 runs 15 residues. Germline V lookup: CDR1 MNHEY, CDR2 SMNVEV (reference sequence). The V gene end was trimmed by 6 bases and the J gene end by 4 bases; junction bases not matched to a gene: 7. This chain's CDR3 is CASSPLAGPYNEQFF. As DNA, the CDR3 is TGTGCCAGCAGCCCACTAGCGGGTCCTTACAATGAGCAGTTCTTC.

This clonotype was recorded many times. This sequence joins TRBV27 and TRBJ2-7; D not resolved. The CDR3 has 14 amino acids. V gave up 7 bases and J gave up 2 bases, with 15 bases separating them. The germline V gene has CDR1 MNHEY and CDR2 SMNVEV (reference sequence). CDR3 in DNA: TGTGCCAGCAAACAGACCACCCTCACCTACGAGCAGTACTTC. It translates to CASKQTTLTYEQYF.

Regarding this clonotype: A clone one base away is much larger, so this may be a read error. The chain uses TRBV4-1 and TRBJ1-1, with unresolved D. Trimming took off 4 bases at V and 6 bases at J, with 18 bases between the two ends. This CDR3 comprises 15 residues. Looked up from germline, CDR1 is MGHRA and CDR2 is YSYEKL. CDR3 amino acids: CASSLRKGLDPEAFF. CDR3 DNA sequence: TGCGCCAGCAGCCTTCGGAAAGGGTTGGACCCTGAAGCTTTCTTT.

Notes on this clonotype: This CDR3 fails to terminate in the conserved phenylalanine or tryptophan, so it likely reflects a read error. V and J are TRBV6-1 and TRBJ2-1; D not certain. The CDR3 loop spans 14 amino acids. CDR1 is MNHNS and CDR2 is SASEGT in the germline V gene. Trimming shortened V by 9 bases and J by 0 bases, and 12 bases separated the two germline ends. The CDR3 DNA is TGTGCCAGAAGTTTATTAGACTCCTACAATGAGCAGTTCTTA. Translation gives CARSLLDSYNEQFL.

This clonotype was observed many times. The CDR3 DNA reads TGTGCCAGCAGTGAAGCCCCGAGCACAGATACGCAGTATTTT. Residues: CASSEAPSTDTQYF. The rearrangement joins TRBV2 to TRBJ2-3; D not certain. This CDR3 has 14 amino acids. Germline CDR1 reads SNHLY; CDR2 reads FYNNEI. V lost 0 bases, J lost 0 bases, and 4 bases lay in between.

About this clonotype: The junction does not match germline at one end; this may be a read error. This chain connects TRBV5-1 to TRBJ2-1, with D maybe TRBD2 (5 bases). Germline assignment: CDR1 SGHRS and CDR2 YFSETQ. This CDR3 contains 16 residues. The CDR3 here is CSSSPSAGNRDNEQFF. CDR3 DNA: TGCTCCAGCAGCCCCTCAGCCGGGAATAGGGACAATGAGCAGTTCTTC.

Details on this clonotype: A much more abundant neighbour one base away suggests this may be a read error. The V and J genes are TRBV10-3 and TRBJ1-1; D gene ambiguous. The germline V gene encodes CDR1 ENHRY and CDR2 SYGVKD. CDR3 size: 14 residues. V lost 6 bases and J lost 1, with 12 bases in between. CDR3 coding DNA: TGTGCCATCAGCTACGACAAGGGGAACACTGAAGCTTTCTTT. This sequence encodes CAISYDKGNTEAFF.

This clonotype was observed a single time. The chain is built from TRBV2 and TRBJ1-1; D is uncertain. CDR1 and CDR2 from the germline V gene are SNHLY and FYNNEI. The CDR3 has 13 amino acids. V lost 8 bases and J lost 6, with 16 bases in between. The CDR3 loop reads CASGAGSSSEAFF. CDR3 nucleotides: TGTGCCAGCGGTGCGGGCTCCAGCTCTGAAGCTTTCTTT.

This clonotype came up many times. The chain is built from TRBV2 and TRBJ2-1; tentative D call: TRBD2 (6 bases). From germline, CDR1 is SNHLY and CDR2 FYNNEI. The CDR3 has 13 residues. V lost 7 bases and J 15 bases, leaving 22 bases between the germline ends. Written as DNA, the CDR3 is TGTGCCAGCAAGGAGGGGCCCACGAAGGAGGCGTTCTTC. Translated: CASKEGPTKEAFF.

In this sample, this clonotype turned up many times. The rearrangement joins TRBV7-8 to TRBJ2-5, with a possible D match to TRBD2 (5 bases). The CDR3 length is 12 residues. V lost 5 bases and J 2 bases, leaving 6 bases between the germline ends. Germline values: CDR1 SGHVS, CDR2 FQNEAQ. CDR3 sequence: CASSRDQETQYF. DNA of the CDR3: TGTGCCAGCAGCCGGGATCAAGAGACCCAGTACTTC.

This clonotype was seen repeatedly, ten times or more. V is TRBV6-1 and J is TRBJ2-1; 9 nucleotides line up with TRBD2. The CDR3 consists of 13 residues. Germline V gene sequence: CDR1 MNHNS, CDR2 SASEGT. V lost 5 bases, J lost 5 bases, and 1 base stayed unmatched. The CDR3 protein is CASSPSGNNEQFF. For the CDR3, the DNA is TGTGCCAGCAGTCCTAGCGGGAACAATGAGCAGTTCTTC.

Concerning this clonotype: A much larger clonotype is one base distant, so this may be a read error. The V and J genes are TRBV20-1 and TRBJ2-1, with 10 nucleotides matching TRBD2. The V gene's germline CDR1 is DFQATT and CDR2 SNEGSKA (reference sequence). CDR3 length: 15 residues. V shed 7 bases, J shed 4 bases, and the junction held 10 bases outside the gene matches. The CDR3 DNA follows: TGCAGTGACCTAGAAGGACTAGCGGTTTACAATGAGCAGTTCTTC. Its translation is CSDLEGLAVYNEQFF.

This sequence joins TRBV12-3 or TRBV12-4 and TRBJ1-1, with D perhaps matching TRBD1 (5 bases). Trimming removed 3 bases at V and 0 bases at J, with 20 bases between. This CDR3 has 18 amino acids. The CDR3 nucleotides are TGTGCCAGCAGTTTGAATAGGAGGGGCTTAAGCATGAACACTGAAGCTTTCTTT. Protein product: CASSLNRRGLSMNTEAFF.

This clonotype was observed many times. The CDR3 spells CASSYSRTSGGNEQFF. The CDR3 coding sequence is TGTGCCAGCAGTTACTCGAGGACTAGCGGGGGGAATGAGCAGTTCTTC. The rearrangement joins TRBV6-6 to TRBJ2-1, with 14 bases identical to TRBD2. CDR3 length: 16 amino acids. Germline trimming cut 0 bases from V and 7 bases from J; bases unmatched to any gene: 2. Germline CDR1 reads MNHNY; CDR2 reads SVGAGI (reference sequence).

This clonotype was detected ten times or more. CDR3 in amino acids: CASNDLTHLRHNEQFF. In DNA, the CDR3 is TGTGCCAGCAACGACCTGACTCACCTGAGACACAATGAGCAGTTCTTC. J is TRBJ2-1 and V is TRBV28; no clear D gene. The CDR3 has 16 residues. CDR1 MDHEN and CDR2 SYDVKM come from the germline V gene. The V end was cut by 7 bases, the J end by 5 bases, with 21 bases between.

Regarding this clonotype: Germline and junction disagree at one end, which may indicate a read error. V usage is TRBV6-1 and J usage is TRBJ2-3; D is unclear. Germline loops: CDR1 MNHNS, CDR2 SASEGT. The CDR3 extends over 11 amino acids. CDR3 sequence: CASCSTDKQYF. The CDR3 nucleotides read TGTGCCAGCTGCTCCACAGATAAGCAGTATTTT.

Ten or more counts support this clonotype. V gene TRBV3-1 combines with J gene TRBJ2-7; 8 bases are a match to TRBD2. Germline trimming cut 2 bases from V and 1 base from J; bases unmatched to any gene: 1. The CDR3 runs to 14 residues. CDR1 and CDR2 (germline): LGHDT, YNNKEL (reference sequence). Written as DNA, the CDR3 is TGTGCCAGCAGCCAACGCGGGAGGTCCTACGAGCAGTACTTC. It translates to CASSQRGRSYEQYF.

Details on this clonotype: This may be a read error: a much more frequent sequence differs by one nucleotide. The chain employs TRBV20-1 and TRBJ2-1; D might be TRBD2 (5 bases). CDR1 is DFQATT, CDR2 SNEGSKA, per germline (reference sequence). This CDR3 has 15 residues. CDR3: CSANDGGSAYSEQFF. CDR3 nucleotides: TGCAGTGCTAACGATGGTGGTAGCGCCTACAGTGAGCAGTTCTTC.

Comment on this clonotype: A much larger clone differs from this one at a single base, so this may be a read error. The chain couples TRBV20-1 to TRBJ2-1, with a possible D match to TRBD1 (5 bases). The germline CDR1 and CDR2 sequences are DFQATT and SNEGSKA (reference sequence). V lost 2 bases, J lost 8 bases, and 10 bases lay in between. This CDR3 region has 12 residues. The chain's CDR3 is CSARPKGDEQFF. The CDR3 DNA reads TGCAGTGCTAGACCTAAAGGGGATGAGCAGTTCTTC.

This chain uses TRBV7-9 with TRBJ1-1; D is unclear. CDR3 size: 12 residues. Trimming stripped 1 base from V and 11 bases from J, with 11 bases between. Germline CDR1 and CDR2: SEHNR and FQNEAQ (reference sequence). The CDR3 DNA sequence: TGTGCCAGCAGCTTAGATTGGCATTCGGCTTTCTTT. Translating gives CASSLDWHSAFF.

J is TRBJ2-7 and V is TRBV24-1, with a tentative D call TRBD1 (6 bases). The length of the CDR3 is 13 residues. The V end was cut by 4 bases, the J end by 6 bases, with 12 bases between. Germline CDR1 reads KGHDR; CDR2 reads SFDVKD. CDR3 nucleotides: TGTGCCACCAGTGACCGAGGGGGTAGCGAGCAGTACTTC. Its protein is CATSDRGGSEQYF.

This chain links TRBV2 with TRBJ1-5, with D unresolved. The V end was cut by 3 bases, the J end by 0 bases, with 9 bases between. Germline loops: CDR1 SNHLY, CDR2 FYNNEI. CDR3 length equals 15 residues. CDR3 sequence: CASSEGLVSNQPQHF. CDR3 in DNA: TGTGCCAGCAGTGAGGGCCTCGTTAGCAATCAGCCCCAGCATTTT.

Ten or more counts support this clonotype. The chain joins TRBV20-1 to TRBJ1-1, with TRBD1 as a possible D gene (5 bases). Germline V gene data show CDR1 as DFQATT and CDR2 as SNEGSKA (reference sequence). Trimming stripped 0 bases from V and 3 bases from J, with 8 bases between. The CDR3 sequence is 13 residues long. The CDR3 region has the DNA TGCAGTGCTAGAGAAACCAGGGACACTGAAGCTTTCTTT. Protein: CSARETRDTEAFF.

The chain recombines TRBV19 with TRBJ2-7; the D is unclear. The CDR3 length is 14 residues. Trimming shortened V by 0 bases and J by 0 bases, and 6 bases separated the two germline ends. Germline CDR1 is LNHDA and CDR2 is SQIVND (reference sequence). The CDR3 sequence: CASSIEPSSYEQYF. The DNA for the CDR3 is TGTGCCAGTAGTATAGAGCCTAGCTCCTACGAGCAGTACTTC. The whole variable domain, filled in from reference TRBV19 and TRBJ2-7, reads DGGITQSPKYLFRKEGQNVTLSCEQNLNHDAMYWYRQDPGQGLRLIYYSQIVNDFQKGDIAEGYSVSREKKESFPLTVTSAQKNPTAFYLCASSIEPSSYEQYFGPGTRLTVT.